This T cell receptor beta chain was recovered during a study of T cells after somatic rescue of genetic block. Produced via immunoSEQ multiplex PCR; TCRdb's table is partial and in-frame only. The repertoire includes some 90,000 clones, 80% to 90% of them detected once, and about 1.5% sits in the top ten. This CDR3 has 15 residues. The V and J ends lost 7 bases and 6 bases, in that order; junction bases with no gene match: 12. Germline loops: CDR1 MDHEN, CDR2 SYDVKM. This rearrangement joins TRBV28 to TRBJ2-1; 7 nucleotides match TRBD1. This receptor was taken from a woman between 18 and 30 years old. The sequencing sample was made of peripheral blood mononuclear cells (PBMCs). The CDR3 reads CASTHGEGAGNEQFF. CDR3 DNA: TGTGCCAGCACCCACGGAGAGGGGGCGGGCAATGAGCAGTTCTTC.